One sample yielded the 8 T cell receptor beta chains listed below, sequenced in a study of cytomegalovirus exposure and HLA in healthy donors. The method was immunoSEQ multiplex PCR; TCRdb's version includes in-frame clones alone and lacks a portion of them. This sample has about 340,000 clones, with 70% to 90% found just once. Input material: PBMCs. Source of these receptors: a woman aged 18-29 years in good health and CMV-seronegative.

V is TRBV6-1 and J is TRBJ2-7; 7 positions match TRBD2. Trimming took 2 bases from V and 3 from J; bases not matched to a gene: 7. CDR1 is MNHNS, CDR2 SASEGT, per germline. There are 15 residues in the CDR3. CDR3 nucleotide sequence: TGTGCCAGCAGTGAAATCGGGACTATATACTACGAGCAGTACTTC. Residues: CASSEIGTIYYEQYF.

The V gene is TRBV27, the J gene TRBJ1-5, with D perhaps matching TRBD1 (6 bases). The CDR3 consists of 18 residues. Germline values: CDR1 MNHEY, CDR2 SMNVEV (reference sequence). The germline V and J ends were trimmed by 5 bases and 0 bases, with 20 bases remaining between them. The CDR3 loop reads CASSPRGGRKYSNQPQHF. CDR3 sequence (DNA): TGTGCCAGCAGTCCCCGGGGGGGCAGAAAATATAGCAATCAGCCCCAGCATTTT.

Worth noting for this clone: Being one base from a much bigger clone, this may be a read error. The V and J genes are TRBV7-8 and TRBJ2-7; 9 positions agree with TRBD1. The CDR3 has 14 residues. Germline V gene sequence: CDR1 SGHVS, CDR2 FQNEAQ. After removal of 4 bases from V and 3 bases from J, the junction contained 4 bases not matched to a gene. CDR3 nucleotides: TGTGCCAGCAGCTCCGGGACAGGGAGCTACGAGCAGTACTTC. Protein sequence: CASSSGTGSYEQYF.

The chain employs TRBV25-1 and TRBJ1-2; D remains ambiguous. The CDR3 is 14 residues long. The germline gives CDR1 MGHDK, CDR2 SYGVNS. The ends were cut back, 3 bases at V and 0 bases at J, with 8 bases in the middle. As DNA, the CDR3 is TGTGCCAGCAGTGAGGACTGGGCTAACTATGGCTACACCTTC. Translated, it gives CASSEDWANYGYTF.

The chain links TRBV10-2 to TRBJ2-1, with 10 bases matching TRBD2. CDR1 and CDR2 (germline): WSHSY, SAAADI. Unmatched junction bases numbered 1, after V lost 6 bases and J lost 5 bases. The length of the CDR3 is 13 residues. The CDR3 reads CASRGTSDNEQFF. Here the CDR3 DNA reads TGCGCCAGCAGGGGGACTAGCGACAATGAGCAGTTCTTC.

J is TRBJ2-1 and V is TRBV28, with D possibly being TRBD2 (7 bases). Germline CDR1 MDHEN, CDR2 SYDVKM. The V and J ends lost 4 bases and 12 bases respectively, with 10 bases between them. This CDR3 comprises 11 residues. Here the CDR3 DNA reads TGTGCCAGCAGTTCGGGGGGCAGGCAGTTCTTC. Amino acids: CASSSGGRQFF.

The rearrangement links TRBV5-1 to TRBJ2-2; no definite D call. The CDR3 has 12 residues. In germline, CDR1 is SGHRS, CDR2 YFSETQ. V was pared by 4 bases and J by 3 bases, with 4 bases between. CDR3 DNA sequence: TGCGCCAGCAGCCCGGACACCGGGGAGCTGTTTTTT. The encoded protein is CASSPDTGELFF.

The rearrangement joins TRBV11-2 to TRBJ2-7; TRBD1 matches 8 bases. The CDR3 loop spans 16 amino acids. Trimming took 1 base from V and 0 from J; bases not matched to a gene: 5. From germline, CDR1 is SGHAT and CDR2 FQNNGV. The CDR3 DNA sequence: TGTGCCAGCAGCTTAGCGACAGGGGCCCACTCCTACGAGCAGTACTTC. Encoded protein: CASSLATGAHSYEQYF.